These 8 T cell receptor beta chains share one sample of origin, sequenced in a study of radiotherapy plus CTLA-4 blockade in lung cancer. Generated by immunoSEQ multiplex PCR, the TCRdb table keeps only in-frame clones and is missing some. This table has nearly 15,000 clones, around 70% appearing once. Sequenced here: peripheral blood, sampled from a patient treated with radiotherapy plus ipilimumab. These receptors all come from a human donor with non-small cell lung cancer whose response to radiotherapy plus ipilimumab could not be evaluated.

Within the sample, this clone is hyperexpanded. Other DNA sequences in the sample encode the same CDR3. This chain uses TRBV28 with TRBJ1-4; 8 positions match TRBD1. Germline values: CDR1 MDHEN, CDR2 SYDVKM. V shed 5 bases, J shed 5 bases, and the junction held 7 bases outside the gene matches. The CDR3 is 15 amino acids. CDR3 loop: CASSPSGGPNEKLFF. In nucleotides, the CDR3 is TGTGCCAGCAGTCCCTCAGGGGGCCCCAATGAAAAACTGTTTTTT.

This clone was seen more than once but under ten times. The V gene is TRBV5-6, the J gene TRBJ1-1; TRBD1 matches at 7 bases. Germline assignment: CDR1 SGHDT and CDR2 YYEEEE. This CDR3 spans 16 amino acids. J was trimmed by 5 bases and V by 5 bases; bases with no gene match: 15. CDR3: CASSVRGKGAWTEAFF. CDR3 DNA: TGTGCCAGCAGTGTGCGAGGGAAGGGGGCGTGGACTGAAGCTTTCTTT. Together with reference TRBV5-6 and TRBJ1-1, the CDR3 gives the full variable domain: DAGVTQSPTHLIKTRGQQVTLRCSPKSGHDTVSWYQQALGQGPQFIFQYYEEEERQRGNFPDRFSGHQFPNYSSELNVNALLLGDSALYLCASSVRGKGAWTEAFFGQGTRLTVV.

CDR3: CASSIGGQNTEAFF. CDR3 in DNA: TGTGCCAGCAGTATCGGGGGTCAGAACACTGAAGCTTTCTTT. The rearrangement uses TRBV27 and TRBJ1-1, with D tentatively TRBD1 (5 bases). Trimming stripped 5 bases from V and 1 base from J, with 11 bases between. The CDR3 extends over 14 amino acids. CDR1 is MNHEY and CDR2 is SMNVEV in the germline V gene (reference sequence).

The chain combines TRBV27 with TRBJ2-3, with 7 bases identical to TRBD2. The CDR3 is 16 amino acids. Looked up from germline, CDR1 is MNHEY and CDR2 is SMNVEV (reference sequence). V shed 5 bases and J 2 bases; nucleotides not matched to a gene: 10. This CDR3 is CASSPLGGSDTDTQYF. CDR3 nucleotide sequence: TGTGCCAGCAGTCCCTTGGGGGGGTCCGACACAGATACGCAGTATTTT.

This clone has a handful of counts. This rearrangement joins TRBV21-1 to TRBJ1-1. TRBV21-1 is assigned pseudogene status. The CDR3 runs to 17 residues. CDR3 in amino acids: CASSPPGRAKMNTEAFF. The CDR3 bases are TGTGCCAGCAGCCCCCCCGGGAGGGCAAAGATGAACACTGAAGCTTTCTTT.

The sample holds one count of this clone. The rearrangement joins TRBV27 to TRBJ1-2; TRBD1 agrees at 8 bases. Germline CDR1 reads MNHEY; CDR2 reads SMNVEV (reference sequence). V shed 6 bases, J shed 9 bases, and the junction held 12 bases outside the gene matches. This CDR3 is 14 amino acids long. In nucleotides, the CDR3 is TGTGCCAGCAGCGCTCGACAGGGGCGGGCACGCTACACCTTC. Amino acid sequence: CASSARQGRARYTF.

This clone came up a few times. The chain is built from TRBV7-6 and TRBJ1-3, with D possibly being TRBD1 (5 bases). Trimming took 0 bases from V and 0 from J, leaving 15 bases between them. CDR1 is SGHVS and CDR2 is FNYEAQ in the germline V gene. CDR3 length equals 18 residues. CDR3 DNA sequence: TGTGCCAGCAGCTTAGCGGGCGGAGGGGTGAGCTCTGGAAACACCATATATTTT. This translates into CASSLAGGGVSSGNTIYF.

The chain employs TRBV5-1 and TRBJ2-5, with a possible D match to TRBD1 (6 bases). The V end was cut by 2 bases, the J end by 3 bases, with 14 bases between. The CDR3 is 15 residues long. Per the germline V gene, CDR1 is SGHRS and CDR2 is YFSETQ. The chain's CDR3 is CASSFLTGPEETQYF. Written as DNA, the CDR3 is TGCGCCAGCAGCTTCCTAACAGGGCCCGAAGAGACCCAGTACTTC. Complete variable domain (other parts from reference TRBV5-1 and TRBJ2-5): KAGVTQTPRYLIKTRGQQVTLSCSPISGHRSVSWYQQTPGQGLQFLFEYFSETQRNKGNFPGRFSGRQFSNSRSEMNVSTLELGDSALYLCASSFLTGPEETQYFGPGTRLLVL.